This T cell receptor beta chain was captured in a study of OX40 agonist ivuxolimab in advanced cancers. Study summary: Three patients responded partially, comprising one with hepatocellular carcinoma and two with cutaneous melanoma.

Method: immunoSEQ multiplex PCR; TCRdb's copy keeps in-frame clones and lacks some. The table has under 100,000 clones, 92% seen once. After removal of 3 bases from V and 2 bases from J, the junction contained 12 bases not matched to a gene. CDR1 is GTSNPN and CDR2 is SVGIG in the germline V gene (reference sequence). The CDR3 is 16 residues long. The specimen comprised CD4+ or CD8+ T cells sorted from blood, sampled in a trial of the OX40 agonist ivuxolimab. V is TRBV30 and J is TRBJ1-2; 7 nucleotides align to TRBD1. This TCR came from an adult with an advanced solid tumor such as melanoma, head and neck, liver or kidney cancer. The CDR3 DNA reads TGTGCCTGGAGACAGGGGTCATGGAGCCCGAACTATGGCTACACCTTC. It specifies CAWRQGSWSPNYGYTF.